This T cell receptor (beta chain) appears in the sequencing data of a study of blood T cell repertoires in COVID-19. Whole-study context: Samples taken during acute and convalescent COVID-19 were collected in the United States, Italy and Spain.

The CDR3 length is 17 residues. The V and J ends lost 4 bases and 6 bases, in that order; junction bases with no gene match: 16. In germline, CDR1 is MNHEY, CDR2 SVGEGT. Authors' processing steps: Estimates of nucleated cell counts were drawn from the amplification of reference gene primers. Here immunoSEQ multiplex PCR was the method, and the copy in TCRdb shows in-frame clones only, minus some. V, J and clone size were drawn from that table, and D and trimming were deduced from the DNA. The sample lists around 400,000 clones; around nine tenths were seen once. Participant age was roughly 18 to 90 years, and participants resided in approximately 25 US areas. Which cohort a participant joined came from the clinical history participants gave.

This TCR was sampled from a woman under 30 who had been exposed to COVID-19. The sequencing sample was made of PBMCs or T cells enriched from blood (not recorded which). V and J are TRBV6-2 or TRBV6-3 and TRBJ2-3; 7 bases map to TRBD2. DNA for the CDR3: TGTGCCAGCAGTTTCCCCCGGGTAGCGGGTGCTGCGGATACGCAGTATTTT. It encodes CASSFPRVAGAADTQYF.